The 17 T cell receptor beta chains presented below share a single source sample, sequenced in a study of regulatory T cells in long-lasting Graves disease. For TCR beta, libraries came from iRepertoire HTBI primers and Arm-PCR of CDR3 regions. TCRdb reanalysed the multiplex PCR reads using MiXCR and keeps one entry per CDR3 protein. The table includes around 460,000 distinct CDR3 sequences, under 25% detected once. The time point: persistent/refractory GD, antithyroid drugs over 5 years with positive TRAb. PBMC-extracted RNA yielded the TCR library. The sample consisted of peripheral blood mononuclear cells (PBMCs), taken when the disease was refractory, from a patient treated with antithyroid drugs. Receptors were obtained from a female donor with Graves disease.

CDR3 nucleotides: TGCAGTGCTGAGGGACTAGCGGACTACAATGAGCAGTTCTTC. Protein product: CSAEGLADYNEQFF. This chain uses TRBV20-1 with TRBJ2-1; 11 nucleotides match TRBD2. The trim removed 5 bases at V and 3 bases at J, leaving 3 bases unmatched. Germline CDR1 and CDR2: DFQATT and SNEGSKA (reference sequence). The CDR3 length is 14 residues.

The rearrangement uses TRBV10-3 and TRBJ2-7, with 9 bases fitting TRBD2. Trimming at V came to 0 bases and at J to 7 bases, leaving 7 bases not matched to a gene. Germline CDR1 reads ENHRY; CDR2 reads SYGVKD. The CDR3 extends over 15 amino acids. The CDR3 region is CAISESTSGPTEQYF. The CDR3 DNA reads as TGTGCCATCAGTGAGTCCACTAGCGGGCCTACGGAGCAGTACTTC.

This clonotype was picked up many times. The chain recombines TRBV19 with TRBJ2-2, with no clear D. The germline V and J ends were trimmed by 3 bases and 1 base, with 6 bases remaining between them. The CDR3 has 14 residues. Germline CDR1 reads LNHDA; CDR2 reads SQIVND (reference sequence). The CDR3 sequence is CASSIGGNTGELFF. The CDR3 nucleotides are TGTGCCAGTAGTATTGGCGGGAACACCGGGGAGCTGTTTTTT.

The V gene is TRBV10-3, the J gene TRBJ1-1; D is perhaps TRBD1 (6 bases). The CDR3 runs to 13 residues. Germline loops: CDR1 ENHRY, CDR2 SYGVKD. V gave up 10 bases and J gave up 4 bases, with 16 bases separating them. Written as DNA, the CDR3 is TGTGCCACCCATTTGGGGGGCCTCACTGAAGCTTTCTTT. It encodes CATHLGGLTEAFF.

This clonotype has more than one count but fewer than ten. This sequence joins TRBV7-2 and TRBJ2-3, with 8 nucleotides matching TRBD1. The CDR3 extends over 13 amino acids. Trimming at V came to 4 bases and at J to 6 bases, leaving 3 bases not matched to a gene. Germline V gene data show CDR1 as SGHTA and CDR2 as FQGNSA. CDR3 coding DNA: TGTGCCAGCAGCTCAGGGGGCTCCGATACGCAGTATTTT. It yields the protein CASSSGGSDTQYF.

This clonotype was picked up a small number of times. This sequence joins TRBV28 and TRBJ2-3, with 7 bases that match TRBD1. The CDR3 spans 16 residues. Per germline, CDR1 MDHEN and CDR2 SYDVKM. With 7 bases clipped from V and 1 base from J, the junction kept 11 bases outside the gene matches. CDR3 sequence reads: CASKPQGDPGTDTQYF. The CDR3 DNA is TGTGCCAGCAAACCTCAGGGGGACCCTGGCACAGATACGCAGTATTTT.

This clonotype was seen more than once but under ten times. The CDR3 nucleotides are TGCGCCAGCAGCCAAGATTTGGGCACGGTGGAGACCCAGTACTTC. Translated, it gives CASSQDLGTVETQYF. The J gene is TRBJ2-5, the V gene TRBV4-3; D not certain. Germline CDR1 LGHNA, CDR2 YSLEER. This CDR3 has 15 amino acids. V lost 0 bases to trimming and J lost 5 bases, with 13 bases between them.

Note on this clonotype: This likely came from a read error, as a far larger clone is one base away. The chain combines TRBV7-9 with TRBJ2-5; D is perhaps TRBD2 (5 bases). CDR1 is SEHNR, CDR2 FQNEAQ, per germline (reference sequence). The CDR3 runs 13 residues. V was trimmed by 4 bases and J by 7 bases, leaving 13 bases between them. The CDR3 is CASSSSMGVTQYF. DNA of the CDR3: TGTGCCAGCAGCTCCTCCATGGGAGTGACCCAGTACTTC.

The chain carries TRBV9 and TRBJ2-3; D not resolved. There are 12 residues in the CDR3. Per germline, CDR1 SGDLS and CDR2 YYNGEE. V lost 3 bases and J lost 6, with 8 bases in between. The CDR3 here is CASSASRDTQYF. For the CDR3, the DNA is TGTGCCAGCAGCGCGAGTAGGGATACGCAGTATTTT. The complete variable domain, with remaining parts taken from reference TRBV9 and TRBJ2-3, reads DSGVTQTPKHLITATGQRVTLRCSPRSGDLSVYWYQQSLDQGLQFLIQYYNGEERAKGNILERFSAQQFPDLHSELNLSSLELGDSALYFCASSASRDTQYFGPGTRLTVL.

As for this clonotype: This may be a read error, as it is one base from a much larger clone. This sequence joins TRBV2 and TRBJ2-2, with 8 bases lining up with TRBD1. V trimming: 6 bases; J trimming: 5 bases; junction bases outside the gene matches: 2. This CDR3 spans 13 amino acids. Germline V gene sequence: CDR1 SNHLY, CDR2 FYNNEI. The chain's CDR3 is CASRDRATGELFF. The CDR3 DNA is TGTGCCAGCAGGGACAGGGCGACCGGGGAGCTGTTTTTT.

This clonotype was seen a single time. The chain uses TRBV5-1 and TRBJ2-5, with 8 bases aligning to TRBD2. This CDR3 is built from 18 residues. V dropped 1 base and J dropped 2; count of bases not matched to a gene: 13. CDR1 SGHRS and CDR2 YFSETQ come from the germline V gene. CDR3 coding DNA: TGCGCCAGCAGCTTGAGGACTAGCCTCAGCAGTAGGCAAGAGACCCAGTACTTC. It yields the protein CASSLRTSLSSRQETQYF. Filled out from reference TRBV5-1 and TRBJ2-5, the complete variable domain reads KAGVTQTPRYLIKTRGQQVTLSCSPISGHRSVSWYQQTPGQGLQFLFEYFSETQRNKGNFPGRFSGRQFSNSRSEMNVSTLELGDSALYLCASSLRTSLSSRQETQYFGPGTRLLVL.

This clonotype occurred a few times. The genes are TRBV20-1 and TRBJ2-5; TRBD1 aligns across 11 bases. The V gene end was trimmed by 5 bases and the J gene end by 5 bases; junction bases not matched to a gene: 16. The germline V gene has CDR1 DFQATT and CDR2 SNEGSKA (reference sequence). The CDR3 has 17 amino acids. CDR3 residues: CSARRTGGGYIMETQYF. As DNA, the CDR3 is TGCAGTGCTCGACGGACAGGGGGCGGCTATATTATGGAGACCCAGTACTTC.

This clonotype was detected once. A much larger clone sits a single nucleotide away, making a read error possible. The gene calls are TRBV5-1 and TRBJ1-1; D possibly corresponds to TRBD1 (6 bases). The V gene lost 4 bases and the J gene lost 2 bases, with 18 bases spanning the gap. CDR3 length equals 16 residues. CDR1 SGHRS and CDR2 YFSETQ come from the germline V gene. The CDR3, as DNA: TGCGCCAGCAGCCCACGGGGGGGCAGCTCTAACACTGAAGCTTTCTTT. This codes for CASSPRGGSSNTEAFF.

This clonotype was counted many times. The V and J genes are TRBV28 and TRBJ1-1; D remains unclear. Germline V gene lookup returns CDR1 MDHEN and CDR2 SYDVKM. Trimming left V 6 bases short and J 2 bases short, with 7 bases between. The CDR3 contains 12 residues. The CDR3 reads CASSLINTEAFF. CDR3 sequence (DNA): TGTGCCAGCAGCTTGATTAACACTGAAGCTTTCTTT.

This clonotype was seen ten or more times. J is TRBJ2-7 and V is TRBV28, with D hard to call. The germline CDR1 and CDR2 sequences are MDHEN and SYDVKM. This CDR3 comprises 15 residues. V was trimmed by 3 bases and J by 2 bases, leaving 14 bases between them. CDR3 in DNA: TGTGCCAGCAGTTTTATTATTCTCGAAGCCTACGAGCAGTACTTC. Protein sequence: CASSFIILEAYEQYF.

This clonotype was observed a few times. The chain links TRBV20-1 to TRBJ1-1, with D possibly being TRBD1 (5 bases). The CDR3 contains 12 residues. V was trimmed by 3 bases and J by 10 bases, leaving 15 bases between them. The germline gives CDR1 DFQATT, CDR2 SNEGSKA (reference sequence). The CDR3 DNA reads as TGCAGTGCTAGCGGGGGGTCCCAGGCAGCTTTCTTT. Translation gives CSASGGSQAAFF.

There are many counts of this clonotype. This sequence joins TRBV11-2 and TRBJ1-2; no firm D call. The germline V gene has CDR1 SGHAT and CDR2 FQNNGV. CDR3 length: 13 residues. V gave up 5 bases and J gave up 2 bases, with 9 bases separating them. The CDR3 DNA is TGTGCCAGCAGCCCTTCTCCAAACTATGGCTACACCTTC. It is translated as CASSPSPNYGYTF.